This T cell receptor beta chain was recorded in a study of identifying expanded T cells in peripheral blood. As to this clone: The antigen remains unidentified.

No infections or other immune events were documented during collection. Broader study findings: Clone count variance between approximately 2-week samples rose with total template count. Technical replicates showed around 1.1 changed clones; two weeks about 16; four weeks 19.

With 6 bases removed from V and 0 bases from J, the gap between germline ends came to 8 bases. CDR3 length equals 13 residues. Libraries were prepared by immunoSEQ multiplex PCR; TCRdb keeps only in-frame clonotypes and omits some of them. Of under 100,000 clones listed, roughly 81% are singletons. V usage is TRBV23-1 and J usage is TRBJ1-1; the D is unclear. TRBV23-1 is noted as an ORF with a role that remains uncertain. Source material: blood. The sequence was obtained from a person aged 18 to 75 in good health. The DNA of the CDR3 is TGCGCCAGCAGCCAACGTATGAACACTGAAGCTTTCTTT. Protein product: CASSQRMNTEAFF.